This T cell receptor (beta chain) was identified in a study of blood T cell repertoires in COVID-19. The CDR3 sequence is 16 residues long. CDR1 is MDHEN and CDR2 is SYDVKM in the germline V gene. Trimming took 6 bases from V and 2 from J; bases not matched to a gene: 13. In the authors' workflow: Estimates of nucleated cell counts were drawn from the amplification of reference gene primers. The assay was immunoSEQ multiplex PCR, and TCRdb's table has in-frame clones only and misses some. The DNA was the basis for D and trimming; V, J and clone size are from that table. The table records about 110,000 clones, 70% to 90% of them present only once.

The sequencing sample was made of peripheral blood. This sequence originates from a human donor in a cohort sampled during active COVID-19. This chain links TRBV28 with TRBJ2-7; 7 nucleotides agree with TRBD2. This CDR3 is CASRVSLRTSTYEQYF. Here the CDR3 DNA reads TGTGCCAGCAGGGTCTCGCTCAGGACTAGTACCTACGAGCAGTACTTC. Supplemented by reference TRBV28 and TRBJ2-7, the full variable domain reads DVKVTQSSRYLVKRTGEKVFLECVQDMDHENMFWYRQDPGLGLRLIYFSYDVKMKEKGDIPEGYSVSREKKERFSLILESASTNQTSMYLCASRVSLRTSTYEQYFGPGTRLTVT.